This TCR beta chain originates from a study of beta chain features in type 1 diabetes. Isolated RNA was reverse transcribed in full, so expressed TCRB transcripts were sequenced. Method: immunoSEQ multiplex PCR; TCRdb's copy keeps in-frame clones and lacks some. The data show under 900,000 clones, with around a sixth seen just once and about 0.02% held by the top ten. V was clipped by 4 bases and J by 1 base; unmatched bases: 7. Germline V gene sequence: CDR1 MDHEN, CDR2 SYDVKM. This CDR3 is 16 amino acids long. This sequence originates from a woman aged 18-29 years in good health. The rearrangement uses TRBV28 and TRBJ2-5; 9 bases agree with TRBD1. Specimen: naive CD4+ T cells from blood. The CDR3 loop reads CASSSAGQGTQETQYF. CDR3 nucleotide sequence: TGTGCCAGCAGTTCAGCGGGACAGGGAACCCAAGAGACCCAGTACTTC.